What follows are 20 T cell receptor beta chains derived from one specimen sequenced in a study of low-dose radiotherapy and immunotherapy resistance in tumors. Covering alpha and beta chains, TRAV- and TRBV-specific primers were used for the first-strand cDNA. With a V-primer adapter and a constant-region primer, TCRs were amplified for 20 PCR cycles. TCRdb used MiXCR to reprocess the reads, holding one entry per CDR3 protein. Among 59,000 or so distinct CDR3 sequences listed, more than 20% were seen once. Sample time point: before trial treatment. Sequencing used PBMCs, obtained before treatment. These receptors were taken from a male donor with rectosigmoid adenocarcinoma.

This clonotype has a handful of counts. The rearrangement links TRBV20-1 to TRBJ2-2, with D perhaps matching TRBD2 (5 bases). The CDR3 totals 14 residues. V lost 3 bases, J lost 1 base, and 9 bases lay in between. Germline-derived CDR1 and CDR2 are DFQATT and SNEGSKA (reference sequence). CDR3 sequence: CSARREQNTGELFF. The CDR3 DNA reads TGCAGTGCTAGGAGGGAGCAGAACACCGGGGAGCTGTTTTTT.

About this clonotype: This likely stems from a read error, as it lies one base from a far larger clone. This chain uses TRBV12-3 or TRBV12-4 with TRBJ2-1; D gene uncertain. V was shortened by 7 bases and J by 13 bases, with 20 bases between the two germline ends. This CDR3 has 13 amino acids. CDR3 sequence: CASNLWAEETQFF. CDR3 DNA: TGTGCCAGCAATCTTTGGGCGGAAGAGACCCAGTTCTTC.

This clonotype was seen repeatedly, ten times or more. The rearrangement links TRBV7-9 to TRBJ1-4; the D is unclear. The CDR3 is 15 amino acids. Germline CDR1 SEHNR, CDR2 FQNEAQ (reference sequence). Trimming shortened V by 1 base and J by 0 bases, and 6 bases separated the two germline ends. This CDR3 reads CASSLVDTTNEKLFF. In DNA, the CDR3 is TGTGCCAGCAGCTTAGTGGATACAACTAATGAAAAACTGTTTTTT.

Here the CDR3 reads CASSSGLLSYNEQFF. The CDR3 DNA is TGTGCCAGCAGCTCGGGACTCCTGAGCTACAATGAGCAGTTCTTC. The chain uses TRBV7-2 and TRBJ2-1, with TRBD2 as a possible D gene (6 bases). This CDR3 has 15 amino acids. V gave up 4 bases and J gave up 3 bases, with 13 bases separating them. Germline-derived CDR1 and CDR2 are SGHTA and FQGNSA.

This clonotype came up a few times. The chain is built from TRBV29-1 and TRBJ1-2, with TRBD1 as a possible D gene (6 bases). This CDR3 region has 13 residues. V was clipped by 2 bases and J by 5 bases, with 12 bases between them. From germline, CDR1 is SQVTM and CDR2 ANQGSEA. CDR3 amino acids: CSVERQAQYGYTF. In nucleotides, the CDR3 is TGCAGCGTTGAACGACAGGCCCAATATGGCTACACCTTC.

This clonotype was seen many times. The rearrangement links TRBV24-1 to TRBJ2-3; a weak D match, TRBD1 (6 bases). The V end lost 3 bases, the J end lost 2 bases, and 14 bases lay between the germline ends. The CDR3 is made up of 16 amino acids. Germline V gene sequence: CDR1 KGHDR, CDR2 SFDVKD. DNA of the CDR3: TGTGCCACCAGTGATCCGTCGGGACACAACACAGATACGCAGTATTTT. Its protein is CATSDPSGHNTDTQYF.

The sample holds many counts of this clonotype. This chain uses TRBV7-2 with TRBJ2-1; 7 nucleotides line up with TRBD1. Germline V lookup: CDR1 SGHTA, CDR2 FQGNSA. This CDR3 is 13 amino acids long. Trimming at V came to 4 bases and at J to 14 bases, leaving 11 bases not matched to a gene. Written as DNA, the CDR3 is TGTGCCAGCAGCTCATATACCGACAGGGCGGAGTTCTTC. Translation: CASSSYTDRAEFF.

This clonotype was detected many times. V gene TRBV2 combines with J gene TRBJ2-7, with unresolved D. The germline V and J ends were trimmed by 3 bases and 1 base, with 13 bases remaining between them. CDR1 and CDR2 from the germline V gene are SNHLY and FYNNEI. The CDR3 runs to 15 residues. The CDR3 bases are TGTGCCAGCAGTGATTGGGTCTTAGCTTCCTACGAGCAGTACTTC. Translating gives CASSDWVLASYEQYF.

This clonotype has a count of ten or more. This chain joins TRBV12-3 or TRBV12-4 and TRBJ2-2, with D possibly matching TRBD1 (5 bases). The CDR3 sequence is 12 residues long. V lost 7 bases and J 5 bases, leaving 8 bases between the germline ends. This CDR3 is CASTKGTGELFF. In DNA form, the CDR3 reads TGTGCCAGCACCAAGGGGACCGGGGAGCTGTTTTTT.

In its sample, this clonotype was seen many times. The chain employs TRBV4-2 and TRBJ1-5; D might be TRBD1 (5 bases). Germline V CDR1 and CDR2: LGHNA, YNFKEQ. CDR3 length: 14 amino acids. Trimming took off 0 bases at V and 11 bases at J, with 14 bases between the two ends. The CDR3 here is CASSQEGRAASQHF. The CDR3 DNA reads as TGTGCCAGCAGCCAAGAGGGCAGGGCCGCGTCCCAGCATTTT.

The gene calls are TRBV4-3 and TRBJ2-3; 8 bases line up with TRBD2. J was trimmed by 3 bases and V by 0 bases; bases with no gene match: 8. The germline V gene encodes CDR1 LGHNA and CDR2 YSLEER. There are 17 residues in the CDR3. The DNA of the CDR3 is TGCGCCAGCAGCCAAGAGGCCCCACGGGAGGGGACAGATACGCAGTATTTT. It encodes CASSQEAPREGTDTQYF.

This clonotype was seen ten or more times. The V and J genes are TRBV2 and TRBJ2-3, with TRBD1 matching 8 bases. Trimming took 5 bases from V and 2 from J; bases not matched to a gene: 6. CDR1 is SNHLY and CDR2 is FYNNEI in the germline V gene. CDR3 length: 15 amino acids. The CDR3 spells CASSYGQGDTDTQYF. The CDR3 DNA sequence: TGTGCCAGCAGTTATGGACAGGGAGACACAGATACGCAGTATTTT. Variable domain in full (rest from reference TRBV2 and TRBJ2-3): EPEVTQTPSHQVTQMGQEVILRCVPISNHLYFYWYRQILGQKVEFLVSFYNNEISEKSEIFDDQFSVERPDGSNFTLKIRSTKLEDSAMYFCASSYGQGDTDTQYFGPGTRLTVL.

The chain combines TRBV7-2 with TRBJ2-7, with TRBD2 matching 11 bases. V was pared by 5 bases and J by 2 bases, with 17 bases of the junction left unmatched. The germline CDR1 and CDR2 sequences are SGHTA and FQGNSA. The length of the CDR3 is 19 residues. The CDR3 bases are TGTGCCAGCAGCGAACGTGGGACTAGCGGAACTTCCACGACCTACGAGCAGTACTTC. Translation gives CASSERGTSGTSTTYEQYF.

This clonotype was seen repeatedly, ten times or more. The rearrangement links TRBV6-2 or TRBV6-3 to TRBJ2-2; the match to TRBD2 covers 10 bases. Germline V lookup: CDR1 MNHEY, CDR2 SVGEGT. The CDR3 is 17 amino acids. Germline trimming cut 0 bases from V and 1 base from J; bases unmatched to any gene: 2. The CDR3 region is CASSYSIAGGNTGELFF. The CDR3 nucleotides read TGTGCCAGCAGTTACTCGATAGCGGGGGGGAACACCGGGGAGCTGTTTTTT.

The chain recombines TRBV11-2 with TRBJ2-5; D possibly corresponds to TRBD2 (5 bases). CDR1 is SGHAT and CDR2 is FQNNGV in the germline V gene. V was pared by 5 bases and J by 5 bases, with 24 bases between. The CDR3 covers 17 residues. This CDR3 reads CASSQRSRSSGLETQYF. The CDR3 nucleotides are TGTGCCAGCAGCCAGCGGTCCCGATCTTCAGGTTTGGAGACCCAGTACTTC. The full variable domain, with the rest looked up from reference TRBV11-2 and TRBJ2-5, is EAGVAQSPRYKIIEKRQSVAFWCNPISGHATLYWYQQILGQGPKLLIQFQNNGVVDDSQLPKDRFSAERLKGVDSTLKIQPAKLEDSAVYLCASSQRSRSSGLETQYFGPGTRLLVL.

This clonotype showed up many times. J is TRBJ1-5 and V is TRBV28, with D perhaps matching TRBD1 (6 bases). V lost 11 bases, J lost 0 bases, and 17 bases lay in between. This CDR3 has 15 residues. Looked up from germline, CDR1 is MDHEN and CDR2 is SYDVKM. CDR3 in amino acids: CAEAQGTLSNQPQHF. The CDR3 DNA sequence: TGTGCCGAGGCACAGGGCACCCTTAGCAATCAGCCCCAGCATTTT.

The sample holds many counts of this clonotype. The chain links TRBV9 to TRBJ1-1; TRBD1 aligns across 9 bases. The CDR3 consists of 14 residues. CDR1 and CDR2 from the germline V gene are SGDLS and YYNGEE. With 4 bases clipped from V and 5 bases from J, the junction kept 6 bases outside the gene matches. The CDR3 sequence: CASSRGTGWTEAFF. The CDR3, as DNA: TGTGCCAGCAGCCGCGGGACAGGGTGGACTGAAGCTTTCTTT.

As to this clonotype: This likely came from a read error, as a far larger clone is one base away. The genes are TRBV28 and TRBJ2-1; 8 nucleotides match TRBD2. Near its end, the DNA agrees better with TRBJ2-7, so the J call may be wrong. Looked up from germline, CDR1 is MDHEN and CDR2 is SYDVKM. The CDR3 extends over 16 amino acids. The chain's CDR3 is CAGSLSGGARKDEQYF. The CDR3 nucleotides read TGTGCCGGCAGTTTATCGGGGGGGGCCCGAAAGGACGAGCAGTACTTC.

At least ten counts were recorded for this clonotype. The rearrangement joins TRBV21-1 to TRBJ2-7; TRBD1, the table's D call, was not compared with the DNA. TRBV21-1 constitutes a pseudogene. The CDR3 runs to 14 residues. The CDR3 sequence is CASSDRDRMYEQYF. DNA for the CDR3: TGTGCCAGCAGCGACAGGGATAGAATGTACGAGCAGTACTTC.

A remark on this clonotype: The junction differs from germline at one of its ends, possibly a read error. The chain couples TRBV5-6 to TRBJ2-7; weak D call: TRBD1 (6 bases). CDR3 length: 15 residues. The germline V gene encodes CDR1 SGHDT and CDR2 YYEEEE. CDR3 DNA sequence: TGTGCCAGCAGTTTGGGGGACACAGGGTATTTGGAGCAGTACTTC. Residues: CASSLGDTGYLEQYF. The variable domain in full, with the rest retrieved from reference TRBV5-6 and TRBJ2-7, is DAGVTQSPTHLIKTRGQQVTLRCSPKSGHDTVSWYQQALGQGPQFIFQYYEEEERQRGNFPDRFSGHQFPNYSSELNVNALLLGDSALYLCASSLGDTGYLEQYFGPGTRLTVT.